This T cell receptor (beta chain) was obtained from a study of CD8+CD57+ T cells in acquired aplastic anemia. Study details: DNA per sorted CD4+ or CD8+ sample ranged roughly 0.18 to 30 ug, averaging approximately 3.3 ug.

Profiles of TCR beta VDJ and CDR3 were generated from a genomic DNA template. A single record per CDR3 protein comes from TCRdb applying MiXCR to the reads. The sample contains more than 150,000 distinct CDR3 sequences, less than 60% of which appear only once. Study-level findings and limits: Patients and controls shared 25 to 30 CD8+ CDR3 sequences, highly expressed in patients.

V shed 6 bases and J 4 bases; nucleotides not matched to a gene: 10. The germline gives CDR1 DFQATT, CDR2 SNEGSKA (reference sequence). This CDR3 is built from 14 residues. Whoever was chosen for sequencing had shown CD8+CD57+ cell expansion by flow cytometry. Every patient presented with severe acquired aplastic anemia. Patients had received no therapy at the time of blood sampling. In the case of this clonotype: The antigen remains undetermined.

This sequence originates from a human donor with aplastic anemia. What was sequenced was sorted CD4+, CD8+, or CD8+CD57+ T cells (not recorded which) from PBMCs. The chain employs TRBV20-1 and TRBJ2-3; TRBD1 agrees at 7 bases. The CDR3 DNA follows: TGCAGTGCCCTTGACAGGGATTCCGCAGATACGCAGTATTTT. Amino acids: CSALDRDSADTQYF.